The present entry profiles one T cell receptor beta chain with its context. With 4 bases removed from V and 3 bases from J, the gap between germline ends came to 10 bases. The CDR3 runs to 14 residues. Per germline, CDR1 LNHDA and CDR2 SQIVND (reference sequence). The data originate from a study of control samples from healthy donors and cancer patients. TCRdb's table, derived via immunoSEQ multiplex PCR, lists solely in-frame clones and lacks some. Among about 65,000 clones, less than 95% were seen once, and the ten largest hold around 1.3%. This sequence originates from a woman aged 45 to 65 with colorectal cancer. The sequenced sample consisted of PBMCs. This chain joins TRBV19 and TRBJ1-3; D is uncertain. The DNA of the CDR3 is TGTGCCAGTAGTACCATCGCAGGTGGAAACACCATATATTTT. It encodes CASSTIAGGNTIYF.